A single sample gave rise to the 27 T cell receptor beta chains below, sequenced in a study of cytomegalovirus exposure and HLA in healthy donors. The PCR had 60 Vbeta and 13 Jbeta primers. The protocol was immunoSEQ multiplex PCR, while the TCRdb copy is restricted to in-frame clones and leaves out a portion. The specimen's table records 100,000 to 150,000 clones. Sequenced: PBMCs. These receptors were taken from a man aged 25-45 years in good health and CMV-seronegative.

This rearrangement joins TRBV5-1 to TRBJ1-2; maybe TRBD1 (6 bases). The CDR3 has 14 residues. Germline V gene data show CDR1 as SGHRS and CDR2 as YFSETQ. Trimming shortened V by 4 bases and J by 5 bases, and 15 bases separated the two germline ends. The DNA of the CDR3 is TGCGCCAGCAGCCCCTCAGGGGTAGGATATGGCTACACCTTC. Amino acid sequence: CASSPSGVGYGYTF. The full variable domain, completed using reference TRBV5-1 and TRBJ1-2, is KAGVTQTPRYLIKTRGQQVTLSCSPISGHRSVSWYQQTPGQGLQFLFEYFSETQRNKGNFPGRFSGRQFSNSRSEMNVSTLELGDSALYLCASSPSGVGYGYTFGSGTRLTVV.

Comment on this clone: The junction shows a germline mismatch at one end, possibly a read error. The chain uses TRBV7-9 and TRBJ2-7; D is perhaps TRBD2 (5 bases). Germline V lookup: CDR1 SEHNR, CDR2 FQNEAQ (reference sequence). This CDR3 is 14 amino acids long. CDR3 sequence: CTSSLDSTYYEQYF. The CDR3 bases are TGTACCAGCAGCTTGGACTCCACCTACTACGAGCAGTACTTC. Filled out from reference TRBV7-9 and TRBJ2-7, the complete variable domain reads DTGVSQNPRHKITKRGQNVTFRCDPISEHNRLYWYRQTLGQGPEFLTYFQNEAQLEKSRLLSDRFSAERPKGSFSTLEIQRTEQGDSAMYLCTSSLDSTYYEQYFGPGTRLTVT.

Details on this clone: A read error may account for a junction end that differs from germline. This chain uses TRBV11-2 with TRBJ2-7, with D unclear. CDR1 is SGHAT, CDR2 FQNNGV, per germline. The CDR3 totals 14 residues. CDR3 sequence (DNA): TGTGCCAGCAGCCAAGATCCAACCGCCTACGAGCGGTACTTC. Translated, it gives CASSQDPTAYERYF.

This chain links TRBV29-1 with TRBJ1-5, with D perhaps matching TRBD1 (6 bases). Trimming removed 4 bases from V and 0 bases from J, with 7 bases in between. This CDR3 spans 13 amino acids. CDR1 is SQVTM and CDR2 is ANQGSEA in the germline V gene. The CDR3 region has the DNA TGCAGCGTTGGGACAGATAGCAATCAGCCCCAGCATTTT. As protein: CSVGTDSNQPQHF.

The rearrangement links TRBV19 to TRBJ1-5; tentatively, D is TRBD1 (5 bases). The germline V gene has CDR1 LNHDA and CDR2 SQIVND (reference sequence). CDR3 length: 16 amino acids. Trimming took off 0 bases at V and 3 bases at J, with 12 bases between the two ends. CDR3 amino acids: CASSIERGLVNQPQHF. The CDR3 DNA follows: TGTGCCAGTAGTATAGAGCGGGGACTCGTCAATCAGCCCCAGCATTTT.

Comment on this clone: Other DNA sequences in the same sample also yield this CDR3. J is TRBJ1-4 and V is TRBV5-1; D gene uncertain. CDR1 is SGHRS and CDR2 is YFSETQ in the germline V gene. This CDR3 spans 15 amino acids. V was pared by 0 bases and J by 0 bases, with 6 bases between. The CDR3 bases are TGCGCCAGCAGCTTGGAGGGAGCAACTAATGAAAAACTGTTTTTT. Translation gives CASSLEGATNEKLFF.

A note on this clone: A junction end diverges from the germline sequence, so it may reflect a read error. This rearrangement joins TRBV5-6 to TRBJ2-3; 14 nucleotides match TRBD2. The length of the CDR3 is 16 residues. The germline gives CDR1 SGHDT, CDR2 YYEEEE. CDR3 sequence: CASNLGLAGEKDTQYF. The CDR3 DNA is TGTGCCAGCAACTTGGGACTAGCGGGAGAGAAAGATACGCAGTATTTT.

Comment on this clone: Other DNA sequences in the sample encode the same CDR3. The chain couples TRBV6-5 to TRBJ1-1, with D tentatively TRBD1 (5 bases). V lost 0 bases to trimming and J lost 5 bases, with 7 bases between them. CDR3 length equals 13 residues. Germline assignment: CDR1 MNHEY and CDR2 SVGAGI. The CDR3 reads CASSYSGGTEAFF. In nucleotides, the CDR3 is TGTGCCAGCAGTTACTCGGGGGGGACTGAAGCTTTCTTT.

This chain joins TRBV6-1 and TRBJ2-3, with 7 bases identical to TRBD2. The germline CDR1 and CDR2 sequences are MNHNS and SASEGT. V lost 5 bases and J lost 6; bases outside the gene matches: 11. The CDR3 length is 15 residues. The CDR3 here is CASSQMGSGGDTQYF. The CDR3 coding sequence is TGTGCCAGCAGTCAAATGGGTTCCGGGGGGGATACGCAGTATTTT.

The J gene is TRBJ1-5, the V gene TRBV11-3; D is perhaps TRBD1 (5 bases). The V end was cut by 5 bases, the J end by 0 bases, with 20 bases between. Germline V gene data show CDR1 as SGHNT and CDR2 as YENEEA. The length of the CDR3 is 18 residues. CDR3 DNA: TGTGCCAGCAGCCCCCAAGGCCTCAGGGCTTATAGCAATCAGCCCCAGCATTTT. Encoded protein: CASSPQGLRAYSNQPQHF.

This rearrangement joins TRBV18 to TRBJ1-1; D perhaps matches TRBD1 (6 bases). The V end was cut by 5 bases, the J end by 0 bases, with 13 bases between. In germline, CDR1 is KGHSH, CDR2 LQKENI. The CDR3 sequence is 15 residues long. The CDR3 nucleotides read TGTGCCAGCTCATATGAAACAGGGCTGAACACTGAAGCTTTCTTT. It codes for CASSYETGLNTEAFF.

This rearrangement joins TRBV30 to TRBJ1-3; unclear D gene. Germline assignment: CDR1 GTSNPN and CDR2 SVGIG (reference sequence). The V and J ends lost 0 bases and 0 bases respectively, with 12 bases between them. The CDR3 contains 16 residues. Here the CDR3 DNA reads TGTGCCTGGAGTGTAAGTTCCAGGTCCTCTGGAAACACCATATATTTT. It yields the protein CAWSVSSRSSGNTIYF.

The CDR3, as DNA: TGCGCCAGCAGCTGGGGTAGCGGGAGCTCCTACAATGAGCAGTTCTTC. This encodes CASSWGSGSSYNEQFF. The chain is built from TRBV5-1 and TRBJ2-1; TRBD2 matches at 9 bases. The CDR3 contains 16 residues. Trimming at V came to 3 bases and at J to 0 bases, leaving 4 bases not matched to a gene. Germline values: CDR1 SGHRS, CDR2 YFSETQ.

This chain uses TRBV7-8 with TRBJ1-3; D call uncertain. Germline CDR1 reads SGHVS; CDR2 reads FQNEAQ. Trimming took 1 base from V and 0 from J, leaving 7 bases between them. CDR3 length: 15 residues. The CDR3 sequence: CASSLGLDSGNTIYF. The CDR3, as DNA: TGTGCCAGCAGCTTAGGATTAGACTCTGGAAACACCATATATTTT. The complete variable domain, with remaining parts taken from reference TRBV7-8 and TRBJ1-3, reads GAGVSQSPRYKVAKRGQDVALRCDPISGHVSLFWYQQALGQGPEFLTYFQNEAQLDKSGLPSDRFFAERPEGSVSTLKIQRTQQEDSAVYLCASSLGLDSGNTIYFGEGSWLTVV.

The chain is built from TRBV29-1 and TRBJ1-1, with 10 bases fitting TRBD1. The CDR3 spans 15 residues. Germline V gives CDR1 SQVTM, CDR2 ANQGSEA. V shed 2 bases, J shed 7 bases, and the junction held 10 bases outside the gene matches. The CDR3 here is CSVESTGGLPDEAFF. The CDR3 nucleotides are TGCAGCGTTGAATCGACAGGGGGCCTCCCGGATGAAGCTTTCTTT. Complete variable domain (other parts from reference TRBV29-1 and TRBJ1-1): SAVISQKPSRDICQRGTSLTIQCQVDSQVTMMFWYRQQPGQSLTLIATANQGSEATYESGFVIDKFPISRPNLTFSTLTVSNMSPEDSSIYLCSVESTGGLPDEAFFGQGTRLTVV.

The chain combines TRBV10-3 with TRBJ2-1; the match to TRBD2 covers 9 bases. The J segment lost 1 base and the V segment lost 6 bases, leaving 4 bases of the junction unmatched. The length of the CDR3 is 15 residues. CDR1 and CDR2 (germline): ENHRY, SYGVKD. CDR3 sequence reads: CAISLAGDSYNEQFF. The CDR3 region has the DNA TGTGCCATCAGCTTAGCGGGAGATTCCTACAATGAGCAGTTCTTC.

CDR3 nucleotide sequence: TGTGCCAGCAGCTCACCGGCCATGGGGCAGAATGAAAAACTGTTTTTT. Encoded protein: CASSSPAMGQNEKLFF. The V call is TRBV5-6, the J call TRBJ1-4; possibly TRBD1 for D (5 bases). Germline CDR1 reads SGHDT; CDR2 reads YYEEEE. The CDR3 runs to 16 residues. V dropped 3 bases and J dropped 5 bases, with 17 bases sitting between them. Combining the CDR3 with reference TRBV5-6 and TRBJ1-4 gives the whole variable domain DAGVTQSPTHLIKTRGQQVTLRCSPKSGHDTVSWYQQALGQGPQFIFQYYEEEERQRGNFPDRFSGHQFPNYSSELNVNALLLGDSALYLCASSSPAMGQNEKLFFGSGTQLSVL.

The rearrangement links TRBV30 to TRBJ1-3; TRBD1 is a possible D gene (5 bases). CDR1 and CDR2 (germline): GTSNPN, SVGIG (reference sequence). The CDR3 has 13 residues. Trimming took 0 bases from V and 4 from J, leaving 7 bases between them. CDR3 residues: CAWSVQGGNTIYF. As DNA, the CDR3 is TGTGCCTGGAGTGTGCAGGGCGGAAACACCATATATTTT.

V and J are TRBV7-9 and TRBJ2-1; 7 positions match TRBD2. Germline V lookup: CDR1 SEHNR, CDR2 FQNEAQ (reference sequence). V was clipped by 4 bases and J by 7 bases; unmatched bases: 7. This CDR3 comprises 14 residues. For the CDR3, the DNA is TGTGCCAGCAGCTCGAGTGGGGGGGGGAATGAGCAGTTCTTC. Amino acids: CASSSSGGGNEQFF.

The chain couples TRBV7-2 to TRBJ2-1; TRBD2 matches 10 bases. In germline, CDR1 is SGHTA, CDR2 FQGNSA. Unmatched junction bases numbered 11, after V lost 4 bases and J lost 8 bases. CDR3 size: 16 residues. Here the CDR3 DNA reads TGTGCCAGCAGCTCAAGGCGGCTAGCGGGAGCCGATGAGCAGTTCTTC. Its protein product is CASSSRRLAGADEQFF.

The chain couples TRBV19 to TRBJ1-5, with D maybe TRBD1 (5 bases). CDR3 length: 14 residues. The germline CDR1 and CDR2 sequences are LNHDA and SQIVND (reference sequence). Between the trimmed V and J ends, which lost 2 bases and 6 bases, there was a span of 11 bases. The CDR3 reads CASSIPGGAQPQHF. CDR3 DNA sequence: TGTGCCAGTAGTATACCCGGGGGAGCTCAGCCCCAGCATTTT.

In DNA form, the CDR3 reads TGCGCCAGCAGCTTGGACGGGAGAGGGGACAATGAGCAGTTCTTC. It yields the protein CASSLDGRGDNEQFF. The gene calls are TRBV5-1 and TRBJ2-1; tentatively, D is TRBD2 (6 bases). CDR3 length: 15 residues. The V end was cut by 0 bases, the J end by 5 bases, with 12 bases between. CDR1 and CDR2 from the germline V gene are SGHRS and YFSETQ. The complete variable domain, with remaining parts taken from reference TRBV5-1 and TRBJ2-1, reads KAGVTQTPRYLIKTRGQQVTLSCSPISGHRSVSWYQQTPGQGLQFLFEYFSETQRNKGNFPGRFSGRQFSNSRSEMNVSTLELGDSALYLCASSLDGRGDNEQFFGPGTRLTVL.

The chain employs TRBV30 and TRBJ1-2; TRBD1 agrees at 7 bases. Germline V lookup: CDR1 GTSNPN, CDR2 SVGIG (reference sequence). Trimming took 5 bases from V and 4 from J; bases not matched to a gene: 1. The CDR3 extends over 11 amino acids. CDR3 DNA sequence: TGTGCCTGGTGGACAGGCTATGGCTACACCTTC. Its translation: CAWWTGYGYTF.

The J gene is TRBJ1-1, the V gene TRBV29-1, with 8 bases fitting TRBD1. The V gene end was trimmed by 6 bases and the J gene end by 6 bases; junction bases not matched to a gene: 9. The CDR3 sequence is 13 residues long. CDR1 and CDR2 (germline): SQVTM, ANQGSEA. The CDR3 nucleotides read TGCAGCGTAGAGACAGGGGCGGGAGCTGAAGCTTTCTTT. Encoded protein: CSVETGAGAEAFF.

The chain recombines TRBV7-9 with TRBJ2-1, with D perhaps matching TRBD2 (6 bases). V dropped 2 bases and J dropped 6 bases, with 14 bases sitting between them. Germline CDR1 is SEHNR and CDR2 is FQNEAQ (reference sequence). The CDR3 totals 15 residues. In nucleotides, the CDR3 is TGTGCCAGCAGCTTAAGACGGGAGTACTTCAATGAGCAGTTCTTC. The encoded protein is CASSLRREYFNEQFF.

The V and J genes are TRBV5-1 and TRBJ2-1; D is possibly TRBD2 (5 bases). V dropped 0 bases and J dropped 1 base, with 11 bases sitting between them. CDR3 length: 16 amino acids. CDR1 is SGHRS, CDR2 YFSETQ, per germline. The CDR3 is CASSLGFRGSYNEQFF. CDR3 bases: TGCGCCAGCAGCTTGGGTTTTCGGGGTTCCTACAATGAGCAGTTCTTC.

V and J are TRBV5-1 and TRBJ1-3; a weak D match, TRBD1 (5 bases). Trimming left V 0 bases short and J 0 bases short, with 10 bases between. The CDR3 sequence is 16 residues long. The V gene's germline CDR1 is SGHRS and CDR2 YFSETQ. This CDR3 is CASSLAGESSGNTIYF. The CDR3 nucleotides are TGCGCCAGCAGCTTGGCGGGGGAGAGCTCTGGAAACACCATATATTTT. Complete variable domain (other parts from reference TRBV5-1 and TRBJ1-3): KAGVTQTPRYLIKTRGQQVTLSCSPISGHRSVSWYQQTPGQGLQFLFEYFSETQRNKGNFPGRFSGRQFSNSRSEMNVSTLELGDSALYLCASSLAGESSGNTIYFGEGSWLTVV.